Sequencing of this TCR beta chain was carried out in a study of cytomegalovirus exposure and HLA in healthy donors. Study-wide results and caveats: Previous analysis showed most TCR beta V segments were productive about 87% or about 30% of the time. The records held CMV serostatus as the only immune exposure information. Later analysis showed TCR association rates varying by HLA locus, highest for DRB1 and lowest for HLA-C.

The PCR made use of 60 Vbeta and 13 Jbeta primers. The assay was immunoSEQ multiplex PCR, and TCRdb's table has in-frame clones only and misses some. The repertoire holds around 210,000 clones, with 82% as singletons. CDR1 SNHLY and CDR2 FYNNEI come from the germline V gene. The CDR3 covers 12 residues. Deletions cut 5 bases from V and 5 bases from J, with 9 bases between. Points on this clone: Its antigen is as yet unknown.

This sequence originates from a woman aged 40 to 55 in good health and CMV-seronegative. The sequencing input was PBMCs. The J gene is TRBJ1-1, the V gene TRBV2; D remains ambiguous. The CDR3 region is CASSNVGTEAFF. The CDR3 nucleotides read TGTGCCAGCAGTAACGTCGGGACTGAAGCTTTCTTT.